The clone carrying this TCR beta chain has just one count. Its antigen is as yet unknown. This specimen comes from a study of long-term antiretroviral therapy in people with HIV. The wider study: The 2015 recommendation for immediate ART came about a decade after the earliest samples.

Whole-study findings and limits: Even long-term ART left TRB diversity below transplant donor controls, despite gains.

Germline CDR1 SGHKS, CDR2 YYEKEE (reference sequence). Losses at the gene ends were 3 bases for V and 4 bases for J; bases not matched to a gene: 11. The CDR3 extends over 16 amino acids. Version v3.0 of the immunoSEQ assay was performed at survey level. TCRdb's table, derived via immunoSEQ multiplex PCR, lists solely in-frame clones and lacks some. Of about 17,000 clones listed, about four fifths are singletons. The V call is TRBV5-5, the J call TRBJ2-5; 8 bases match TRBD1. Sequences were derived from unsorted PBMCs, sampled 0.3 years after starting antiretroviral therapy. The source is a woman aged 50 to 60 with HIV. The CDR3 here is CASSSIRDRGGETQYF. In nucleotides, the CDR3 is TGTGCCAGCAGCTCCATCCGAGACAGGGGAGGAGAGACCCAGTACTTC.